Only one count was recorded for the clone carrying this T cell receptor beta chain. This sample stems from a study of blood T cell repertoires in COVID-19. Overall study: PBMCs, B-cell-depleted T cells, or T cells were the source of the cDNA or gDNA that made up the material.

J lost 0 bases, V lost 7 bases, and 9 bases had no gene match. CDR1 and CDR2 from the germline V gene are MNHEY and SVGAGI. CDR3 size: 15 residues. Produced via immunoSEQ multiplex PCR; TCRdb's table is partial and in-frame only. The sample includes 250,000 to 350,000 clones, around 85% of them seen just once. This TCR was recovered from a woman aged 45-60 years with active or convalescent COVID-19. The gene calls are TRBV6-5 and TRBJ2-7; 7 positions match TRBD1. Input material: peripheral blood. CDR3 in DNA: TGTGCCAGCAAGAGGGGGCGGGCCATCTCCTACGAGCAGTACTTC. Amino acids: CASKRGRAISYEQYF.